These 13 T cell receptor beta chains were sequenced from one sample in a study of blood T cell repertoires in COVID-19. Measured with immunoSEQ multiplex PCR; TCRdb has only the in-frame clones, and not every one. This sample has some 200,000 clones, with approximately 84% found just once. The specimen was peripheral blood. Receptors originate from a woman aged 80 or over with COVID-19, enrolled during active disease.

This clone was observed a single time. The V and J genes are TRBV19 and TRBJ1-5; unclear D gene. The V end lost 2 bases, the J end lost 5 bases, and 10 bases lay between the germline ends. The CDR3 is made up of 14 amino acids. From germline, CDR1 is LNHDA and CDR2 SQIVND (reference sequence). This CDR3 is CASSINERYQPQHF. CDR3 nucleotides: TGTGCCAGTAGTATAAATGAGAGGTATCAGCCCCAGCATTTT. The full variable domain, rest sourced from reference TRBV19 and TRBJ1-5, is DGGITQSPKYLFRKEGQNVTLSCEQNLNHDAMYWYRQDPGQGLRLIYYSQIVNDFQKGDIAEGYSVSREKKESFPLTVTSAQKNPTAFYLCASSINERYQPQHFGDGTRLSIL.

The chain has TRBV6-2 or TRBV6-3 and TRBJ2-5, with D tentatively TRBD1 (5 bases). Deletions cut 2 bases from V and 4 bases from J, with 8 bases between. From germline, CDR1 is MNHEY and CDR2 SVGEGT. The length of the CDR3 is 13 residues. CDR3 sequence: CASSYGHTETQYF. The CDR3 nucleotides read TGTGCCAGCAGTTACGGACACACAGAGACCCAGTACTTC.

CDR3 residues: CASSPVPQGTAYNSPLHF. The CDR3 coding sequence is TGTGCCAGCTCACCAGTCCCCCAGGGGACCGCCTATAATTCACCCCTCCACTTT. V usage is TRBV18 and J usage is TRBJ1-6; TRBD1 might be the D (6 bases). V shed 2 bases and J shed 2 bases, with 16 bases lying between them. CDR3 length: 18 residues. The germline CDR1 and CDR2 sequences are KGHSH and LQKENI.

The chain links TRBV6-5 to TRBJ1-5, with D possibly matching TRBD1 (5 bases). Germline CDR1 MNHEY, CDR2 SVGAGI. This CDR3 comprises 15 residues. With 7 bases removed from V and 2 bases from J, the gap between germline ends came to 15 bases. The CDR3 protein is CASTPGGVGNQPQHF. In DNA form, the CDR3 reads TGTGCCAGCACACCGGGGGGTGTGGGCAATCAGCCCCAGCATTTT.

The chain couples TRBV2 to TRBJ1-2; D remains unclear. Per germline, CDR1 SNHLY and CDR2 FYNNEI. The CDR3 contains 12 residues. Deletions cut 8 bases from V and 5 bases from J, with 12 bases between. The CDR3 protein is CASRREGYGYTF. For the CDR3, the DNA is TGTGCCAGCCGGCGAGAGGGATATGGCTACACCTTC.

This clone occurred once. V gene TRBV24-1 combines with J gene TRBJ2-2; maybe TRBD1 (7 bases). The V gene's germline CDR1 is KGHDR and CDR2 SFDVKD. Trimming took 2 bases from V and 8 from J, leaving 14 bases between them. CDR3 length: 15 amino acids. The CDR3 DNA reads TGTGCCACCAGTGATTGGACAGGAGGGACGGGGGAGCTGTTTTTT. The encoded protein is CATSDWTGGTGELFF.

This clone has a single count. CDR3 region: CATPDEQYF. For the CDR3, the DNA is TGTGCCACCCCGGACGAGCAGTACTTC. The rearrangement links TRBV28 to TRBJ2-7; D remains unclear. This CDR3 comprises 9 residues. Trimming stripped 10 bases from V and 5 bases from J, with 6 bases between. CDR1 and CDR2 (germline): MDHEN, SYDVKM. The entire variable domain, with the rest obtained from reference TRBV28 and TRBJ2-7, is as follows: DVKVTQSSRYLVKRTGEKVFLECVQDMDHENMFWYRQDPGLGLRLIYFSYDVKMKEKGDIPEGYSVSREKKERFSLILESASTNQTSMYLCATPDEQYFGPGTRLTVT.

This sequence joins TRBV7-3 and TRBJ2-2; TRBD2 aligns across 7 bases. V trimming: 8 bases; J trimming: 2 bases; junction bases outside the gene matches: 8. CDR1 and CDR2 (germline): SGHTA, FQGTGA. The CDR3 has 15 amino acids. The CDR3 is CASRPAGDNTGELFF. The CDR3 DNA sequence: TGTGCCAGCCGCCCCGCGGGGGACAACACCGGGGAGCTGTTTTTT.

The V call is TRBV3-1 (or the pseudogene TRBV3-2), the J call TRBJ2-7; tentative D call: TRBD1 (6 bases). The CDR3 length is 16 residues. V lost 2 bases, J lost 3 bases, and 17 bases lay in between. In germline, CDR1 is LGHDT, CDR2 YNNKEL (reference sequence). This CDR3 reads CASSQQGNINRYEQYF. As DNA, the CDR3 is TGTGCCAGCAGCCAACAGGGGAACATTAACCGCTACGAGCAGTACTTC.

The chain carries TRBV11-2 and TRBJ2-7; possible D gene TRBD1, 6 bases. The germline CDR1 and CDR2 sequences are SGHAT and FQNNGV. This CDR3 is 15 amino acids long. V shed 4 bases and J shed 4 bases, with 17 bases lying between them. This chain's CDR3 is CASSSQGSNAYEQYF. The CDR3 DNA reads TGTGCCAGCAGCTCCCAGGGGAGTAACGCGTACGAGCAGTACTTC.

The V gene is TRBV3-1 (or the pseudogene TRBV3-2), the J gene TRBJ1-5; tentatively, D is TRBD1 (5 bases). Trimming removed 0 bases from V and 6 bases from J, with 12 bases in between. This CDR3 is 15 amino acids long. Germline assignment: CDR1 LGHDT and CDR2 YNNKEL (reference sequence). The CDR3 DNA follows: TGTGCCAGCAGCCAAGACGGGGGGGGAAGTCAGCCCCAGCATTTT. Protein: CASSQDGGGSQPQHF.

The rearrangement uses TRBV5-5 and TRBJ2-2; weak D call: TRBD1 (6 bases). Trimming pared 0 bases from V and 7 bases from J, leaving 13 bases between. The CDR3 consists of 15 residues. Germline loops: CDR1 SGHKS, CDR2 YYEKEE (reference sequence). CDR3 nucleotide sequence: TGTGCCAGCAGCTTGGGGCAGGGGCGAATCGGGGAGCTGTTTTTT. Protein product: CASSLGQGRIGELFF. The full variable domain, with the rest looked up from reference TRBV5-5 and TRBJ2-2, is DAGVTQSPTHLIKTRGQQVTLRCSPISGHKSVSWYQQVLGQGPQFIFQYYEKEERGRGNFPDRFSARQFPNYSSELNVNALLLGDSALYLCASSLGQGRIGELFFGEGSRLTVL.

This clone was detected many times. The J gene is TRBJ1-3, the V gene TRBV5-1; D unclear. Trimming removed 0 bases from V and 0 bases from J, with 7 bases in between. The CDR3 sequence is 15 residues long. Germline V gene sequence: CDR1 SGHRS, CDR2 YFSETQ. The CDR3 spells CASSLDGLSGNTIYF. Here the CDR3 DNA reads TGCGCCAGCAGCTTGGACGGTCTCTCTGGAAACACCATATATTTT.